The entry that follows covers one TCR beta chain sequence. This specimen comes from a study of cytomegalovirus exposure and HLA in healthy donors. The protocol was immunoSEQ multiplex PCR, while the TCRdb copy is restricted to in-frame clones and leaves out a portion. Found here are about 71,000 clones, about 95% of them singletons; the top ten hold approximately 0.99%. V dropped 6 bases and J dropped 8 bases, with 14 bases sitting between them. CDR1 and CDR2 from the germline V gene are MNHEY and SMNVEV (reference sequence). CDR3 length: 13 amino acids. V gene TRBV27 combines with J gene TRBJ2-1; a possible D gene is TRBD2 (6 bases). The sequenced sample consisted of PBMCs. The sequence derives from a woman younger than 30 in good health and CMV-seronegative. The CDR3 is CASRPTSNDEQFF. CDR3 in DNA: TGTGCCAGCAGGCCGACTAGTAACGATGAGCAGTTCTTC.